This entry features one T cell receptor (beta chain) sequence. The data were obtained in a study of control samples from healthy donors and cancer patients. The assay was immunoSEQ multiplex PCR, and TCRdb's table has in-frame clones only and misses some. The sample shows around 140,000 clones, about 93% of them seen only once. Trimming at V came to 2 bases and at J to 2 bases, leaving 8 bases not matched to a gene. This CDR3 comprises 16 residues. From germline, CDR1 is KGHSH and CDR2 LQKENI. The chain has TRBV18 and TRBJ2-7; 8 bases are a match to TRBD2. This receptor was taken from a man in his forties in good health. Sample: blood. CDR3 loop: CASSPYRGGTPYEQYF. CDR3 coding DNA: TGTGCCAGCTCACCATATCGGGGGGGTACTCCCTACGAGCAGTACTTC.